Described below is a single TCR beta chain sequence and its context. This entry comes from a study of T cell changes during pregnancy in multiple sclerosis. Sequencing used immunoSEQ multiplex PCR; TCRdb keeps in-frame clones, though not all of them. This sample has 35,000 to 50,000 clones; approximately 92% occur once, and the top ten carry under 2%. The ends lost 3 bases at V and 7 bases at J; junction bases unmatched: 9. Germline-derived CDR1 and CDR2 are SGHRS and YFSETQ. The CDR3 runs 15 residues. This sequence was found in a female donor in good health, enrolled as a control in a pregnancy study. V and J are TRBV5-1 and TRBJ1-4, with TRBD1 matching over 7 bases. Sequencing used CD4+ T cells from peripheral blood mononuclear cells, obtained after pregnancy. For the CDR3, the DNA is TGCGCCAGCAGCTCGACGACAGGGCTGAGTGAAAAACTGTTTTTT. It yields the protein CASSSTTGLSEKLFF.